The 29 T cell receptor beta chains reported below all come from one sample, sequenced in a study of T cells in women clearing cervical HPV infection. Repertoires were generated with immunoSEQ multiplex PCR, while TCRdb's copy carries only in-frame clones and drops some. The sample has about 41,000 clones; the top ten hold 7.6%. The material sequenced was blood buffy coat. The receptors derive from a woman between 18 and 69 years old with a cervical HPV16 infection that either progressed to CIN3+ or cleared (not recorded which).

The part of the CDR3 DNA that was read is TGCGCCAGCAGTGAGGGGGGGGAGGATGAG. Protein product: CASSEGGEDE. The full CDR3 protein is CASSEGGEDEQFF. The rearrangement joins TRBV10-1 to TRBJ2-1; TRBD2 agrees at 7 bases. Read sequence stops 3 residues before the CDR3 end, and the germline J gene provides the missing end. Trimming cost V 2 bases and J 8 bases; bases outside gene matches: 3. The CDR3 runs 13 residues. Germline V CDR1 and CDR2: WNHNN, SYGVQD (reference sequence).

About this clone: The sequence runs out 3 residues before the end of the CDR3; the remainder is reconstructed from the germline J gene. The chain links TRBV5-4 to TRBJ1-4; TRBD1 might be the D (5 bases). This CDR3 spans 15 amino acids. V was pared by 4 bases and J by 5 bases, with 15 bases between. Germline V gene data show CDR1 as SGHNT and CDR2 as YYREEE (reference sequence). The covered CDR3 bases are TGTGCCAGCAGCCGGGCGGGGGTGGGGAATGAAAAA. It is translated as CASSRAGVGNEK. The entire CDR3 is CASSRAGVGNEKLFF.

On this clone itself: The CDR3 end falls 3 residues outside the read, so it is completed with the germline J gene. V is TRBV28 and J is TRBJ1-5; 7 bases match TRBD1. The V gene's germline CDR1 is MDHEN and CDR2 SYDVKM. The CDR3 extends over 17 amino acids. V shed 5 bases and J 0 bases; nucleotides not matched to a gene: 10. The CDR3 spells CASSPSGGHYSNQPQHF. The covered CDR3 bases are TGTGCCAGCAGTCCCTCAGGGGGTCATTATAGCAATCAGCCC. Full variable domain (rest looked up from reference TRBV28 and TRBJ1-5): DVKVTQSSRYLVKRTGEKVFLECVQDMDHENMFWYRQDPGLGLRLIYFSYDVKMKEKGDIPEGYSVSREKKERFSLILESASTNQTSMYLCASSPSGGHYSNQPQHFGDGTRLSIL.

For this clone: The missing CDR3 end, 3 residues past where the read stops, is filled in from the germline J gene. This chain uses TRBV2 with TRBJ2-1; 13 positions match TRBD2. The CDR3 extends over 16 amino acids. Losses at the gene ends were 6 bases for V and 8 bases for J; bases not matched to a gene: 10. In germline, CDR1 is SNHLY, CDR2 FYNNEI. CDR3: CASRSSGLAGVDEQFF. Incomplete CDR3 DNA: TGTGCCAGCAGATCGTCCGGACTAGCGGGAGTCGATGAG.

Of note for this clone: The read falls 3 residues short of the CDR3 end, and the missing part is taken from the germline J gene. The chain joins TRBV7-9 to TRBJ1-2; D unclear. This CDR3 spans 15 amino acids. Looked up from germline, CDR1 is SEHNR and CDR2 is FQNEAQ (reference sequence). Trimming removed 1 base from V and 2 bases from J, with 11 bases in between. The CDR3 sequence is CASSLDVDYNYGYTF. The sequenced CDR3 bases are TGTGCCAGCAGCTTAGATGTAGACTACAACTATGGC.

Comment on this clone: The missing CDR3 end, 3 residues past where the read stops, is filled in from the germline J gene. The chain recombines TRBV19 with TRBJ2-7; 8 bases align to TRBD2. This CDR3 has 14 amino acids. Losses at the gene ends were 5 bases for V and 3 bases for J; bases not matched to a gene: 6. The germline V gene has CDR1 LNHDA and CDR2 SQIVND (reference sequence). The CDR3 DNA, read in part, is TGTGCCAGTAGTCCTAGCGGGTTGGACTACGAG. Protein: CASSPSGLDYE. The entire CDR3 sequence reads CASSPSGLDYEQYF.

A word on this clone: Sequencing ends 3 residues short of the CDR3 end; the germline J gene provides the rest. The chain links TRBV29-1 to TRBJ1-1, with 7 bases that match TRBD1. The CDR3 is made up of 13 amino acids. Germline CDR1 is SQVTM and CDR2 is ANQGSEA. Trimming cost V 7 bases and J 7 bases; bases outside gene matches: 12. The CDR3 DNA, read in part, is TGCAGCGCCCTCATCGGAGGGGGCGGTGAA. This translates into CSALIGGGGE. The whole CDR3 sequence reads CSALIGGGGEAFF. The full variable domain, its missing parts supplied by reference TRBV29-1 and TRBJ1-1, is SAVISQKPSRDICQRGTSLTIQCQVDSQVTMMFWYRQQPGQSLTLIATANQGSEATYESGFVIDKFPISRPNLTFSTLTVSNMSPEDSSIYLCSALIGGGGEAFFGQGTRLTVV.

In regard to this clone: The sequence runs out 3 residues before the end of the CDR3; the remainder is reconstructed from the germline J gene. This rearrangement joins TRBV5-1 to TRBJ2-7; 7 nucleotides line up with TRBD1. With V trimmed by 2 bases and J by 3 bases, 2 bases remained unmatched. The CDR3 length is 13 residues. CDR1 is SGHRS, CDR2 YFSETQ, per germline. The CDR3 loop is CASSLWDSYEQYF. The part of the CDR3 DNA that was read is TGCGCCAGCAGCTTATGGGACAGCTACGAG.

With respect to this clone: The sequence runs out 3 residues before the end of the CDR3; the remainder is reconstructed from the germline J gene. The rearrangement links TRBV28 to TRBJ2-2; perhaps TRBD2 as D (6 bases). V lost 7 bases, J lost 5 bases, and 20 bases lay in between. This CDR3 is built from 16 residues. Germline-derived CDR1 and CDR2 are MDHEN and SYDVKM. The CDR3 spells CASTGAGGLMTGELFF. The DNA read from the CDR3 is TGTGCCAGCACTGGAGCCGGAGGGCTCATGACCGGGGAG.

Concerning this clone itself: The read falls 3 residues short of the CDR3 end, and the missing part is taken from the germline J gene. The V call is TRBV4-1, the J call TRBJ2-7, with D perhaps TRBD1 (6 bases). The V and J ends lost 0 bases and 0 bases respectively, with 18 bases between them. There are 18 residues in the CDR3. The germline V gene encodes CDR1 MGHRA and CDR2 YSYEKL. The sequenced part of the CDR3 DNA is TGCGCCAGCAGCCAAGATGGTCAGGGGTTCGAGAGCTCCTACGAG. This translates into CASSQDGQGFESSYE. The full-length CDR3 reads as CASSQDGQGFESSYEQYF.

To note about this clone: The missing CDR3 end, 3 residues past where the read stops, is filled in from the germline J gene. The chain joins TRBV19 to TRBJ1-1; weak D call: TRBD1 (5 bases). V was cut by 3 bases and J by 0 bases, with 8 bases left in between. CDR1 LNHDA and CDR2 SQIVND come from the germline V gene (reference sequence). The CDR3 totals 14 residues. The CDR3 reads CASSMGRVNTEAFF. Incomplete CDR3 DNA: TGTGCCAGTAGTATGGGCAGGGTGAACACTGAA.

Partial CDR3 DNA: TGTGCCAGCAGCGCCGGGACTAGCGGGAAAGAGACC. It specifies CASSAGTSGKET. The CDR3 in full is CASSAGTSGKETQYF. The chain is built from TRBV7-9 and TRBJ2-5, with 13 bases matching TRBD2. The missing CDR3 end, 3 residues past where the read stops, is filled in from the germline J gene. Germline V gene lookup returns CDR1 SEHNR and CDR2 FQNEAQ (reference sequence). V lost 5 bases and J lost 3; bases outside the gene matches: 3. This CDR3 has 15 residues.

A word on this clone: Sequencing ends 3 residues short of the CDR3 end; the germline J gene provides the rest. The chain couples TRBV5-6 to TRBJ1-5; tentative D call: TRBD1 (5 bases). From germline, CDR1 is SGHDT and CDR2 YYEEEE. V dropped 4 bases and J dropped 4 bases, with 15 bases sitting between them. The CDR3 totals 15 residues. CDR3 protein: CASSMGAPGNQPQHF. The DNA read from the CDR3 is TGTGCCAGCAGCATGGGAGCCCCAGGGAATCAGCCC.

With respect to this clone: The sequence runs out 3 residues before the end of the CDR3; the remainder is reconstructed from the germline J gene. The chain links TRBV19 to TRBJ2-7, with D tentatively TRBD2 (6 bases). This CDR3 is built from 12 residues. The V gene's germline CDR1 is LNHDA and CDR2 SQIVND (reference sequence). The V end was cut by 10 bases, the J end by 2 bases, with 12 bases between. The sequenced part of the CDR3 DNA is TGTGCCACTACGGACTATACCTACGAG. This sequence encodes CATTDYTYE. The full CDR3 reads CATTDYTYEQYF.

Comment on this clone: Germline is not matched at one junction end, which may reflect a read error. Read coverage stops 3 residues before the CDR3 terminus; the germline J gene supplies the remainder. The chain links TRBV7-7 to TRBJ2-2; weak D call: TRBD1 (5 bases). In germline, CDR1 is SSHAT, CDR2 FNYEAQ (reference sequence). The CDR3 extends over 13 amino acids. The CDR3 sequence: CASSSRDTGELFF. The part of the CDR3 DNA that was read is TGTGCTAGCAGCTCCAGGGACACCGGGGAG. The full variable domain, its missing parts supplied by reference TRBV7-7 and TRBJ2-2, is GAGVSQSPRYKVTKRGQDVTLRCDPISSHATLYWYQQALGQGPEFLTYFNYEAQPDKSGLPSDRFSAERPEGSISTLTIQRTEQRDSAMYRCASSSRDTGELFFGEGSRLTVL.

Notes on this clone: The CDR3 end falls 3 residues outside the read, so it is completed with the germline J gene. The chain carries TRBV18 and TRBJ1-2, with TRBD1 as a possible D gene (5 bases). The CDR3 totals 18 residues. The germline V gene has CDR1 KGHSH and CDR2 LQKENI. Trimming removed 2 bases from V and 2 bases from J, with 21 bases in between. The CDR3 loop reads CASSPYPAGRMENYGYTF. The sequenced CDR3 bases are TGTGCCAGCTCACCATATCCCGCAGGGCGGATGGAAAACTATGGC.

Notes on this clone: The read stops 3 residues short of the end of the CDR3; the missing end is completed from the germline J gene. The chain has TRBV2 and TRBJ1-5, with D possibly TRBD1 on 6 matching bases. The CDR3 is made up of 16 amino acids. Trimming took 5 bases from V and 7 from J, leaving 21 bases between them. Germline-derived CDR1 and CDR2 are SNHLY and FYNNEI. The sequenced CDR3 bases are TGTGCCAGCAGTCCTCCAGGGGTTGGGGTGGTACAGCCC. It yields the protein CASSPPGVGVVQP. The full CDR3 protein is CASSPPGVGVVQPQHF. The full variable domain, with the rest looked up from reference TRBV2 and TRBJ1-5, is EPEVTQTPSHQVTQMGQEVILRCVPISNHLYFYWYRQILGQKVEFLVSFYNNEISEKSEIFDDQFSVERPDGSNFTLKIRSTKLEDSAMYFCASSPPGVGVVQPQHFGDGTRLSIL.

About this clone: With the read ending 3 residues before the CDR3 end, the germline J gene is used to fill in that end. The rearrangement joins TRBV2 to TRBJ2-4, with 8 bases fitting TRBD1. The CDR3 covers 15 residues. Germline-derived CDR1 and CDR2 are SNHLY and FYNNEI. V shed 10 bases, J shed 0 bases, and the junction held 8 bases outside the gene matches. Partial CDR3 DNA: TGTGCCACCAAAGGGACAGGCTTAGCCAAAAACATT. Its protein is CATKGTGLAKNI. The full-length CDR3 reads as CATKGTGLAKNIQYF.

Of note for this clone: The read terminates 3 residues ahead of where the CDR3 ends, so the germline J gene completes it. Different DNA sequences within this sample yield the same CDR3. The chain employs TRBV19 and TRBJ1-5; 9 bases line up with TRBD1. V lost 2 bases, J lost 4 bases, and 3 bases stayed unmatched. From germline, CDR1 is LNHDA and CDR2 SQIVND (reference sequence). CDR3 size: 15 residues. CDR3 in amino acids: CASSIRDRVNQPQHF. The part of the CDR3 DNA that was read is TGTGCCAGTAGTATAAGGGACAGGGTGAATCAGCCC.

The CDR3: CSASSGSLAYNEQFF. The CDR3 bases that were read are TGCAGTGCTTCTAGCGGGAGTCTGGCCTACAATGAG. The chain uses TRBV20-1 and TRBJ2-1; TRBD2 agrees at 10 bases. With the read ending 3 residues before the CDR3 end, the germline J gene is used to fill in that end. Trimming at V came to 5 bases and at J to 2 bases, leaving 6 bases not matched to a gene. This CDR3 region has 15 residues. Germline V gene lookup returns CDR1 DFQATT and CDR2 SNEGSKA (reference sequence).

Points on this clone: The read comes to an end 3 residues before the CDR3 does, leaving the germline J gene to fill in the end. The chain employs TRBV28 and TRBJ2-3; a weak D match, TRBD2 (6 bases). The CDR3 spans 17 residues. V was pared by 6 bases and J by 2 bases, with 21 bases between. From germline, CDR1 is MDHEN and CDR2 SYDVKM. The CDR3 sequence: CASSPPSGVRHTDTQYF. The covered CDR3 bases are TGTGCCAGCAGCCCGCCCTCGGGGGTGCGGCACACAGATACG. Together with reference TRBV28 and TRBJ2-3, the CDR3 gives the full variable domain: DVKVTQSSRYLVKRTGEKVFLECVQDMDHENMFWYRQDPGLGLRLIYFSYDVKMKEKGDIPEGYSVSREKKERFSLILESASTNQTSMYLCASSPPSGVRHTDTQYFGPGTRLTVL.

Comment on this clone: The missing CDR3 end, 3 residues past where the read stops, is filled in from the germline J gene. The chain employs TRBV28 and TRBJ2-5; 8 bases are shared with TRBD1. Germline CDR1 MDHEN, CDR2 SYDVKM. The CDR3 covers 16 residues. Losses at the gene ends were 5 bases for V and 5 bases for J; bases not matched to a gene: 13. The CDR3 region is CASSPSAAGGVETQYF. CDR3 DNA (partial): TGTGCCAGCAGTCCATCCGCAGCAGGGGGCGTGGAGACC.

With regard to this clone: The read ends 3 residues before the CDR3 terminus; that terminus is restored from the germline J gene. V and J are TRBV5-1 and TRBJ1-2; tentative D call: TRBD1 (6 bases). The V end was cut by 4 bases, the J end by 5 bases, with 21 bases between. The CDR3 has 16 amino acids. Germline values: CDR1 SGHRS, CDR2 YFSETQ. CDR3 DNA (partial): TGCGCCAGCAGCACGACAGGCGGCGGGTTAAAGTATGGC. Protein: CASSTTGGGLKYG. The whole CDR3 protein is CASSTTGGGLKYGYTF.

Worth noting for this clone: The CDR3 extends 3 residues past the end of the read, so its final part is completed from the germline J gene. V usage is TRBV14 and J usage is TRBJ1-2; D might be TRBD1 (5 bases). The CDR3 runs to 17 residues. With 4 bases removed from V and 1 base from J, the gap between germline ends came to 19 bases. Germline values: CDR1 SGHDN, CDR2 FVKESK. CDR3 protein: CASSRTFRAPLNYGYTF. Partial CDR3 DNA: TGTGCCAGCAGCCGGACATTCCGAGCGCCTCTTAACTATGGC.

Concerning this clone itself: The read finishes 3 residues shy of the CDR3 end, and the germline J gene is used to complete it. V is TRBV20-1 and J is TRBJ2-1, with a weak D call TRBD2 (5 bases). The length of the CDR3 is 17 residues. Germline lookup yields CDR1 DFQATT and CDR2 SNEGSKA (reference sequence). V lost 0 bases and J lost 3, with 18 bases in between. CDR3 residues: CSARDRPSGLRYNEQFF. The CDR3 bases that were read are TGCAGTGCTAGAGATCGTCCGAGCGGCCTGCGCTACAATGAG.

To note about this clone: The CDR3 extends 3 residues past the end of the read, so its final part is completed from the germline J gene. The chain recombines TRBV2 with TRBJ1-4; 8 bases agree with TRBD1. This CDR3 comprises 15 residues. Germline V lookup: CDR1 SNHLY, CDR2 FYNNEI. Unmatched junction bases numbered 9, after V lost 5 bases and J lost 7 bases. CDR3 DNA (partial): TGTGCCAGCAGTCCACAGGGGGGCACGGGTGAAAAA. Translated: CASSPQGGTGEK. The full-length CDR3 reads as CASSPQGGTGEKLFF.

For this clone: With the read ending 3 residues before the CDR3 end, the germline J gene is used to fill in that end. The V gene is TRBV7-9, the J gene TRBJ2-7; D not resolved. CDR1 is SEHNR, CDR2 FQNEAQ, per germline (reference sequence). The CDR3 length is 15 residues. Trimming cost V 4 bases and J 0 bases, with 13 bases left between them. CDR3 DNA, as far as it was read: TGTGCCAGCAGCTCCGCGGCTGTTAGCTCCTACGAG. Translated, it gives CASSSAAVSSYE. The CDR3 reads in full as CASSSAAVSSYEQYF.

Notes on this clone: The read ends 3 residues before the CDR3 terminus; that terminus is restored from the germline J gene. The rearrangement links TRBV19 to TRBJ2-5; 7 bases agree with TRBD2. Germline-derived CDR1 and CDR2 are LNHDA and SQIVND (reference sequence). The CDR3 is made up of 14 amino acids. V gave up 1 base and J gave up 1 base; unmatched junction bases: 0. This CDR3 reads CASSIAGGQETQYF. The covered CDR3 bases are TGTGCCAGTAGTATAGCGGGGGGCCAAGAGACC.

In the case of this clone: The read ends 3 residues before the CDR3 terminus; that terminus is restored from the germline J gene. The rearrangement joins TRBV19 to TRBJ2-5; TRBD1 is a possible D gene (6 bases). Germline V gives CDR1 LNHDA, CDR2 SQIVND (reference sequence). The CDR3 is made up of 14 amino acids. The germline V and J ends were trimmed by 8 bases and 4 bases, with 17 bases remaining between them. Incomplete CDR3 DNA: TGTGCCAGTCGTCAGGTAGGGGGAAGAGAGACC. It encodes CASRQVGGRET. The whole CDR3 sequence reads CASRQVGGRETQYF.